This T cell receptor beta chain was retrieved from a study of blood T cell repertoires in COVID-19 (dated by TCRdb to the early 2020s). Turning to the overall study: Samples from collaborators originated in the United States, Italy and Spain and spanned both the acute and convalescent phases of COVID-19. The material from the prospective study consisted of cDNA or gDNA derived from T cells, B-cell-depleted T cells, or PBMCs. Subjects who had been exposed to COVID-19, were actively infected with it, or had recovered from it provided the deeply sampled blood TCRbeta repertoires that made up the dataset. The repertoires were released in a freely available public database meant as a resource for research on the immune response to SARS-CoV-2. Samples came from the ongoing ImmuneRACE study (first 160 participants) plus 1,254 subjects from 6 global collaborators. Sample metadata almost always included a de-identified subject ID, COVID-19 status, age in years and sex. Where available, HLA class I and class II types were obtained from metadata supplied by the sample provider rather than from assay-based typing.

This clone was counted between two and nine times. Its binding antigen is unknown. The input lacks base qualities; no much larger clone sits a single base away. One collaborating source in Seattle enrolled patients while the patients were actively infected and followed the patients over time throughout the course of disease. The collaborating institutions used their own protocols to collect whole blood in K2EDTA tubes. Collaborator samples were shipped for TCRbeta analysis as frozen whole blood, isolated PBMCs, or DNA extracted from either sample type. The immunoSEQ Assay, a bias-controlled multiplex PCR, was used to amplify TCRbeta CDR3 regions from genomic DNA. The original methods were these. Within the assay, amplification of reference gene primers was used to estimate how many nucleated cells each sample contained. To quantify the absolute abundance of each unique TCRbeta CDR3 rearrangement, sequence reads were collapsed and filtered. For each sample, productive Simpson clonality was calculated as the square root of Simpson's diversity index across productive rearrangements. TCRdb holds this immuneACCESS table with in-frame rearrangements only. Some clones are missing; in checked studies, unresolved V genes explain under half, and the rest has no known cause. The V and J calls and clone size are taken from that table; D and trimming were inferred from the DNA. The sample profile shows more than 200,000 clones; 86% of them were found once. About a tenth of the sample lies in the top ten.

Points the paper makes about the study in general: How much clinical and demographic metadata was included differed by source and by participant, and the metadata was provided uncurated.

What was sequenced was peripheral blood. The sequence was obtained from a woman aged 45-65 years with COVID-19, enrolled during active disease.

The DNA is as follows: TGTGCCAGCAGCCTCGACAGGGCCAGGACCTACGAGCAGTACTTC. Its coded protein is CASSLDRARTYEQYF. In this chain, TRBV7-2 is recombined with TRBJ2-7; 7 bases in the middle match TRBD1. Ends trimmed: V by 5 bases, J by 2 bases; bases unmatched to a gene: 9. The cysteine opens and the phenylalanine closes a CDR3 of 15 amino acids. Only the CDR3 DNA is retained, 45 bases long and in frame from the first base. The germline V gene provides CDR1 SGHTA and CDR2 FQGNSA.